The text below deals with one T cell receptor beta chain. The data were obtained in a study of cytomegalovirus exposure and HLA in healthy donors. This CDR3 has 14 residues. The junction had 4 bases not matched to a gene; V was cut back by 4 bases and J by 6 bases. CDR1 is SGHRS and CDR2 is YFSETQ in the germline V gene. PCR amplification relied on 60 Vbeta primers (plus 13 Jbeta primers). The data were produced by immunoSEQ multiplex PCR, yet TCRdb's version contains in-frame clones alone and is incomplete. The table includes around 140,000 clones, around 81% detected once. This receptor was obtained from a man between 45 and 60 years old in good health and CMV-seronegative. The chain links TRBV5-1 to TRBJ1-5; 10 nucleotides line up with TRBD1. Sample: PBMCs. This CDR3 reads CASSIGTGAQPQHF. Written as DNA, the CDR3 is TGCGCCAGCAGCATTGGGACAGGGGCTCAGCCCCAGCATTTT.